This TCR beta chain was identified during a study of blood T cell repertoires in COVID-19. Study-wide background: From the United States, Italy and Spain came samples of acute and convalescent COVID-19. The analysed material was cDNA or gDNA that came from T cells, B-cell-depleted T cells, or PBMCs.

Authors' data handling: Quantification of nucleated cells was approximated via reference gene primer amplification. The protocol was immunoSEQ multiplex PCR, while the TCRdb copy is restricted to in-frame clones and leaves out a portion. The V and J calls and clone size come from that table; D and trimming were worked out from the DNA. The sample lists about 250,000 clones, 70% to 85% occurring once. This clone has only one observation. J gave up 1 base and V 4 bases, and 6 bases lay outside the gene matches. This CDR3 region has 17 residues. The germline V gene encodes CDR1 LNHDA and CDR2 SQIVND (reference sequence).

This sequence originates from a woman aged 35 to 49 with active or convalescent COVID-19. The chain uses TRBV19 and TRBJ1-5, with 11 bases matching TRBD1. Sequenced input: peripheral blood. CDR3 in DNA: TGTGCCAGTAGTAGGGGACAGGGGGGTATGAGCAATCAGCCCCAGCATTTT. It specifies CASSRGQGGMSNQPQHF. The variable domain in full, with the rest retrieved from reference TRBV19 and TRBJ1-5, is DGGITQSPKYLFRKEGQNVTLSCEQNLNHDAMYWYRQDPGQGLRLIYYSQIVNDFQKGDIAEGYSVSREKKESFPLTVTSAQKNPTAFYLCASSRGQGGMSNQPQHFGDGTRLSIL.